This T cell receptor beta chain was documented in a study of metastatic and nonmetastatic thyroid tumors (dated by TCRdb to about 2020). In the study overall: For patients with malignant and with benign thyroid disease, the researchers compared repertoires between peripheral blood samples and tumor or nodule tissue samples.

V loses 5 bases of germline sequence and J loses 1 base, and the interval between the two ends is 8 bases. Reading from cysteine to phenylalanine, the CDR3 counts 13 amino acids. The kept DNA is CDR3 alone, 39 bases in frame from the first base. CDR1 and CDR2 are read off the germline V gene as MDHEN and SYDVKM. The sample holds a few counts of this clone. What antigen it recognizes has not been identified. The sample holds no much larger clone one base away, and base qualities are not on file. None of the patients had been given any treatment before thyroid surgery. Patient clinical samples collected from about 2012 to 2019 were retrospectively analysed using T-cell receptor beta sequencing. The library was produced with PCR. This sample was sequenced with an Illumina HiSeq 4000. The TCR beta-chain CDR3 region of each patient was profiled by high-throughput sequencing. The published analysis was carried out like this. The researchers built a classifier to tell apart papillary thyroid cancer patients with distant metastasis, based on CDR3 differences among clinicopathological groups. To measure repertoire diversity the researchers used the Shannon index, while the Morisita-Horn index served to gauge how similar the tumor and blood repertoires were. In-frame beta chains were kept once TCRdb had trimmed the public reads at Q25 with fastp and called clones with MiXCR. TCRdb, not the authors, supplied the V and J calls. For this sample there are some 23,000 clones; just over 20% appear just once. The ten most abundant clones make up 25% to 35% of the sample.

What the authors observed across the whole study: TCR beta diversity was reported as significantly higher in malignant tumors than in benign nodules, in both blood and tumor samples.

The receptor chain draws on TRBV28 and TRBJ1-1; the D gene is not confidently resolved. The sequence was collected from a female donor with papillary thyroid cancer or a benign thyroid nodule (not recorded which). Some clones in this sample may be carry-over from other donors' samples. The sample was blood. The sequenced DNA: TGTGCCAGCAGTAAAGGCCGGAACACTGAAGCTTTCTTT. This translates into CASSKGRNTEAFF.